The present TCR beta chain was sequenced within a study of control samples from healthy donors and cancer patients. CDR3 length: 14 amino acids. The V end was cut by 1 base, the J end by 6 bases, with 13 bases between. The germline V gene has CDR1 LGHDT and CDR2 YNNKEL (reference sequence). The assay was immunoSEQ multiplex PCR, and TCRdb's table has in-frame clones only and misses some. The table has under 85,000 clones, approximately 89% seen once. The clonotype was recovered from a man in his sixties with colorectal cancer. The V call is TRBV3-1 (or the pseudogene TRBV3-2), the J call TRBJ2-7, with a possible D match to TRBD1 (5 bases). Sequenced sample: PBMCs. CDR3 nucleotide sequence: TGTGCCAGCAGCCAAGGACAGTGGGGCGGCGAGCAGTACTTC. It codes for CASSQGQWGGEQYF.